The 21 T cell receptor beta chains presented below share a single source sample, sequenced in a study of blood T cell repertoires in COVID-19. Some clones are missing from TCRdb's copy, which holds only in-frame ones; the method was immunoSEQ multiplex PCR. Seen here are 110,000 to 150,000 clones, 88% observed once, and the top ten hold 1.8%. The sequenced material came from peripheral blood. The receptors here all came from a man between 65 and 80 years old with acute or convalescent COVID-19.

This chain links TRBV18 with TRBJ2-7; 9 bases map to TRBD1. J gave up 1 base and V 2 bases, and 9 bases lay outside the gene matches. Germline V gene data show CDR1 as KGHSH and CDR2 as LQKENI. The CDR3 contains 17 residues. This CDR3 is CASSPIGQGRGSYEQYF. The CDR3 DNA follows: TGTGCCAGCTCACCAATAGGACAGGGGAGAGGGTCCTACGAGCAGTACTTC. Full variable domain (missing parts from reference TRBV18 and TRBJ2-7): NAGVMQNPRHLVRRRGQEARLRCSPMKGHSHVYWYRQLPEEGLKFMVYLQKENIIDESGMPKERFSAEFPKEGPSILRIQQVVRGDSAAYFCASSPIGQGRGSYEQYFGPGTRLTVT.

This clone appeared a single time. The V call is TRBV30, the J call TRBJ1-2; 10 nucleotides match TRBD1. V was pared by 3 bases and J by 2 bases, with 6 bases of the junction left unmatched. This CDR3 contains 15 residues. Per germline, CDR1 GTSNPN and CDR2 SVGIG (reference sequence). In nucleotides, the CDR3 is TGTGCCTGGAGGAGACAGGGGGCCCTAAACTATGGCTACACCTTC. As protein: CAWRRQGALNYGYTF.

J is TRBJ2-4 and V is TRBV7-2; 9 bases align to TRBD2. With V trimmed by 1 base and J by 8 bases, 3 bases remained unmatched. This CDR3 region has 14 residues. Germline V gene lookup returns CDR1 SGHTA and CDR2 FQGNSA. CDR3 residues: CASSLVASGDIQYF. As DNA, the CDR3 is TGTGCCAGCAGCTTAGTGGCTAGCGGGGACATTCAGTACTTC.

This CDR3 is CASSGGQGGQPQHF. CDR3 nucleotides: TGTGCCAGCAGCGGAGGACAGGGTGGCCAGCCCCAGCATTTT. The chain combines TRBV28 with TRBJ1-5; 8 bases align to TRBD1. With V trimmed by 6 bases and J by 7 bases, 8 bases remained unmatched. CDR3 length equals 14 residues. Germline V CDR1 and CDR2: MDHEN, SYDVKM. The full variable domain, its missing parts supplied by reference TRBV28 and TRBJ1-5, is DVKVTQSSRYLVKRTGEKVFLECVQDMDHENMFWYRQDPGLGLRLIYFSYDVKMKEKGDIPEGYSVSREKKERFSLILESASTNQTSMYLCASSGGQGGQPQHFGDGTRLSIL.

CDR3 DNA: TGCAGTGCTAGAGATCTAGGTACGCAGTATTTT. Protein sequence: CSARDLGTQYF. The chain combines TRBV20-1 with TRBJ2-3; D gene unclear. Germline CDR1 and CDR2: DFQATT and SNEGSKA (reference sequence). The CDR3 has 11 residues. Trimming shortened V by 0 bases and J by 8 bases, and 6 bases separated the two germline ends.

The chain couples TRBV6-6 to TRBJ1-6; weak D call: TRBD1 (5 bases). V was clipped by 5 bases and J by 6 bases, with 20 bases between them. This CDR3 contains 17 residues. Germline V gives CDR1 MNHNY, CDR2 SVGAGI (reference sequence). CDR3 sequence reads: CASSPASGPGSNSPLHF. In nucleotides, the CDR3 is TGTGCCAGCAGTCCTGCGAGTGGTCCAGGGTCTAATTCACCCCTCCACTTT.

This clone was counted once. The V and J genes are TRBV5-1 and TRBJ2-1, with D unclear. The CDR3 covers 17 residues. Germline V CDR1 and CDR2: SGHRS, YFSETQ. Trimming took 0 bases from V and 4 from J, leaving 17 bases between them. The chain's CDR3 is CASSLEPGSNTYNEQFF. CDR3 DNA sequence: TGCGCCAGCAGCTTGGAACCGGGTTCAAACACATACAATGAGCAGTTCTTC.

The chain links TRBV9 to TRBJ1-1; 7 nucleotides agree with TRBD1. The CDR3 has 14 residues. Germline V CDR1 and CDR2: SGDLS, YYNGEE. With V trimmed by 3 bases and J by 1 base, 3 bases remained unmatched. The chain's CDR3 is CASSAGQANTEAFF. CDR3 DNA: TGTGCCAGCAGCGCCGGACAGGCGAACACTGAAGCTTTCTTT.

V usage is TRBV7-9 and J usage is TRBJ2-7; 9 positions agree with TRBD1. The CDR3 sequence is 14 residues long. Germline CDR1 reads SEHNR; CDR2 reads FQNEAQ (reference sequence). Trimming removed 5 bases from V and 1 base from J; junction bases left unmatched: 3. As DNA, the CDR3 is TGTGCCAGCAGCCCGGGGACAGGGTCCTACGAGCAGTACTTC. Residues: CASSPGTGSYEQYF.

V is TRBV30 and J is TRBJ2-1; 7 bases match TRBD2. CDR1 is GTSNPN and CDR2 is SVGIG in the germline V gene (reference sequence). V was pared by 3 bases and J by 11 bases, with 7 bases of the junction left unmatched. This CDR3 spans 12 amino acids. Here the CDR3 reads CAWSLGGSKQFF. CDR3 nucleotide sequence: TGTGCCTGGAGCCTCGGGGGGAGCAAGCAGTTCTTC.

CDR3 sequence (DNA): TGTGCCAGCAGCCCCCCCGGGTCAGATACGCAGTATTTT. Translating gives CASSPPGSDTQYF. The genes are TRBV7-3 and TRBJ2-3; no firm D call. From germline, CDR1 is SGHTA and CDR2 FQGTGA. The CDR3 sequence is 13 residues long. Trimming cost V 5 bases and J 4 bases, with 10 bases left between them.

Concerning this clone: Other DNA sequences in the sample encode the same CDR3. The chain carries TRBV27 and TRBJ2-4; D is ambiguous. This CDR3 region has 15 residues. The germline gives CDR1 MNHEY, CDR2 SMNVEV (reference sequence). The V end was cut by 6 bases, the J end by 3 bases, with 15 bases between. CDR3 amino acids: CASSLLGTGKNIQYF. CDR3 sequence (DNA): TGTGCCAGCAGCCTATTAGGTACGGGCAAAAACATTCAGTACTTC.

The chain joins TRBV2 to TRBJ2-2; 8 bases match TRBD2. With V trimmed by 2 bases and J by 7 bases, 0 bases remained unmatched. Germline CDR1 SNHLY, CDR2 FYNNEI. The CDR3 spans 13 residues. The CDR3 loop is CASSELAGGELFF. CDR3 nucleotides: TGTGCCAGCAGTGAACTAGCGGGCGGGGAGCTGTTTTTT.

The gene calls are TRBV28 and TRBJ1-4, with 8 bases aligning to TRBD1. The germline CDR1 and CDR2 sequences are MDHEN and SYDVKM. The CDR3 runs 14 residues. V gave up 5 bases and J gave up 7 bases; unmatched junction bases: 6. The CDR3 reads CASSGGTGAEKLFF. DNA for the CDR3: TGTGCCAGCAGTGGCGGGACAGGAGCTGAAAAACTGTTTTTT. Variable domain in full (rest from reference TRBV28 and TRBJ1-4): DVKVTQSSRYLVKRTGEKVFLECVQDMDHENMFWYRQDPGLGLRLIYFSYDVKMKEKGDIPEGYSVSREKKERFSLILESASTNQTSMYLCASSGGTGAEKLFFGSGTQLSVL.

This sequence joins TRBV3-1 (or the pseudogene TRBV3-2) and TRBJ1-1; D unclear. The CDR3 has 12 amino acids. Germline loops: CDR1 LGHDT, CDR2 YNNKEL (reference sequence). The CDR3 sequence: CASQKMNTEAFF. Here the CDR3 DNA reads TGTGCATCCCAGAAGATGAACACTGAAGCTTTCTTT.

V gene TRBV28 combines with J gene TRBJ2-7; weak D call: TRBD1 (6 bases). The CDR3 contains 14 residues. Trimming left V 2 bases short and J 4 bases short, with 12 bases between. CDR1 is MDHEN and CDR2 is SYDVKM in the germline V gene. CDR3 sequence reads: CASSLAGVPYEQYF. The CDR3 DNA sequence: TGTGCCAGCAGTTTAGCAGGGGTACCGTACGAGCAGTACTTC.

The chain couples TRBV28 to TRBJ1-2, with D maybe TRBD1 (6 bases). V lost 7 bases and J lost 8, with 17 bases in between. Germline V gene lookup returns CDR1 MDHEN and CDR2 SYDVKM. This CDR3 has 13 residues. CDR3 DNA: TGTGCCAGCAAGGAAGGTAGCGGGGGCGGCTACACCTTC. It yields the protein CASKEGSGGGYTF.

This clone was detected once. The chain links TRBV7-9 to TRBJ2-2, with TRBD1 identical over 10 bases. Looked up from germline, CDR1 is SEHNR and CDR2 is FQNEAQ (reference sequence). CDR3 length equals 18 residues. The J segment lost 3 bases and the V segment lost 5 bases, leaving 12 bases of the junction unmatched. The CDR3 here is CASSRGGRTGGDTGELFF. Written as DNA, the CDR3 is TGTGCCAGCAGCCGCGGGGGTCGGACAGGGGGAGACACCGGGGAGCTGTTTTTT.

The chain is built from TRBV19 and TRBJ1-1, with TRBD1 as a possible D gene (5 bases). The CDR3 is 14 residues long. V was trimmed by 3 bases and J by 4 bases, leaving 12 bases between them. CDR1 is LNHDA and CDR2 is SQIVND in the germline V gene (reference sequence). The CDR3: CASSIGRVITEAFF. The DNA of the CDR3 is TGTGCCAGTAGTATTGGCAGGGTGATCACTGAAGCTTTCTTT.

CDR3 protein: CASRSSYNSPLHF. CDR3 sequence (DNA): TGTGCCAGCAGGAGCTCCTATAATTCACCCCTCCACTTT. The J gene is TRBJ1-6, the V gene TRBV3-1 (or the pseudogene TRBV3-2); D unresolved. CDR3 length: 13 amino acids. Germline V gives CDR1 LGHDT, CDR2 YNNKEL (reference sequence). Trimming stripped 6 bases from V and 0 bases from J, with 3 bases between.

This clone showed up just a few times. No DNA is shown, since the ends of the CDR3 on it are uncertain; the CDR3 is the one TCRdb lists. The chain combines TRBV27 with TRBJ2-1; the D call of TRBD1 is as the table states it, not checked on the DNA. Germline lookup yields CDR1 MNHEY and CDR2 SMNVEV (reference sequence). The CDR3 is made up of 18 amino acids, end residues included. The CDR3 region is CASSLSLRFEGARNEQFF.